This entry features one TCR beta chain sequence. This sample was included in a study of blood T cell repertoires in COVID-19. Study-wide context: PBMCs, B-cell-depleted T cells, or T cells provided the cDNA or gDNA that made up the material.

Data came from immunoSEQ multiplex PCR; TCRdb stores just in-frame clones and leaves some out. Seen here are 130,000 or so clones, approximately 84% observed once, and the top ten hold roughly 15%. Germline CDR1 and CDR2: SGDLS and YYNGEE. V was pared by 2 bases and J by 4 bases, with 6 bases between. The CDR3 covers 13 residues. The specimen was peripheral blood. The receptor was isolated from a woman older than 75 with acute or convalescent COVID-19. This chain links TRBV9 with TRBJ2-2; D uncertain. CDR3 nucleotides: TGTGCCAGCAGCGTTCGTTCCACCGGGGAGCTGTTTTTT. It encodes CASSVRSTGELFF.